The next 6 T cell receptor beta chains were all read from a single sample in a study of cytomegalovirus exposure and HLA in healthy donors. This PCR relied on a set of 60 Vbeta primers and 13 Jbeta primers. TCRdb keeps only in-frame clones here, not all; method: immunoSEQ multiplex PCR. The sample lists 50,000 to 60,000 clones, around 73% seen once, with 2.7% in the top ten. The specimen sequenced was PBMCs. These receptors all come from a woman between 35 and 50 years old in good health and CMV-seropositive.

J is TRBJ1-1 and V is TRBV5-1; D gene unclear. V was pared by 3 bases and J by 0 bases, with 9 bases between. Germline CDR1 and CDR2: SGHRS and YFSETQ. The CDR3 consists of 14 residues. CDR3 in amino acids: CASSSQPLNTEAFF. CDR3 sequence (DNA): TGCGCCAGCAGCTCACAGCCCCTGAACACTGAAGCTTTCTTT.

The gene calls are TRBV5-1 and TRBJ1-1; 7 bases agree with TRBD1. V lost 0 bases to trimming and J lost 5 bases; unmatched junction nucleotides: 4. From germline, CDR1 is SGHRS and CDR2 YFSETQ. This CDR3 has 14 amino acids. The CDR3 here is CASSLEGGWTEAFF. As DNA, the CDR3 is TGCGCCAGCAGCTTGGAAGGGGGCTGGACTGAAGCTTTCTTT.

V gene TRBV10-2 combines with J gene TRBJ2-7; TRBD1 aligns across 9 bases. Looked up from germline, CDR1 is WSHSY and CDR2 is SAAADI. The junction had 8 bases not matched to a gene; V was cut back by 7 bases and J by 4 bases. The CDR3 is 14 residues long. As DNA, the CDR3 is TGCGCCAGCACCGGGACAGGGCCCGTATACGAGCAGTACTTC. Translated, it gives CASTGTGPVYEQYF.

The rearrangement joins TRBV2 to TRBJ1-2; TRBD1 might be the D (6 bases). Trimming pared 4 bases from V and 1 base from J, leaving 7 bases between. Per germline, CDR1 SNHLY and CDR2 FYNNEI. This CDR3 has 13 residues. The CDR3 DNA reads TGTGCCAGCAGTGGGACAGATAACTATGGCTACACCTTC. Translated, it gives CASSGTDNYGYTF.

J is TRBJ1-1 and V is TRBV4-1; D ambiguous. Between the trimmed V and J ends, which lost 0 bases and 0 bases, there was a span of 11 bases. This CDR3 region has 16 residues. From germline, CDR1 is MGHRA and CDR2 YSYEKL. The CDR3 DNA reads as TGCGCCAGCAGCCAAGATGACCCGAGGGTGAACACTGAAGCTTTCTTT. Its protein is CASSQDDPRVNTEAFF.

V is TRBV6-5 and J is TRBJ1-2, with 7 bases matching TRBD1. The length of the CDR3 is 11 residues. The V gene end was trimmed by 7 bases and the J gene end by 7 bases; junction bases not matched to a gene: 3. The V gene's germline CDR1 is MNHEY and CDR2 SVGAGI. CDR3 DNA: TGTGCCAGCACCCAGGGGGTTGGCTACACCTTC. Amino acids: CASTQGVGYTF.